The present entry profiles one TCR beta chain with its context. The sample belongs to a study of blood T cell repertoires in COVID-19. Across the whole study: Samples came from the United States, Italy and Spain, spanning acute and convalescent COVID-19. Sample material is recorded as cDNA or gDNA derived from T cells, B-cell-depleted T cells, or PBMCs.

Trimming removed 0 bases at V and 1 base at J, with 9 bases between. There are 15 residues in the CDR3. Germline V gene sequence: CDR1 LGHNA, CDR2 YSLEER. Original handling: The assay estimated nucleated cells by amplifying reference gene primers. Clones were read by immunoSEQ multiplex PCR, and TCRdb kept only the in-frame ones, dropping some. V and J calls and clone size come straight from that table; D and trimming were deduced from the DNA. The table has over 30,000 clones, about 89% seen once; the top ten hold about 13%. Sequences were obtained from peripheral blood. The receptor comes from a man between 65 and 79 years old with active COVID-19. V gene TRBV4-3 combines with J gene TRBJ1-1, with a weak D call TRBD1 (6 bases). The CDR3 nucleotides are TGCGCCAGCAGCCAAGAGCACAGGGAGAACACTGAAGCTTTCTTT. This gives the protein CASSQEHRENTEAFF.